Presented here are 15 T cell receptor beta chains from one specimen sequenced in a study of beta chain features in type 1 diabetes. cDNA synthesis used the whole RNA isolate, giving expressed TCRB sequences. Here immunoSEQ multiplex PCR was the method, and the copy in TCRdb shows in-frame clones only, minus some. This table has about 150,000 clones, around 8% appearing once. The specimen was central memory CD4+ T cells from blood. Receptor source: a man aged 18 to 30 in good health.

V is TRBV18 and J is TRBJ2-5, with TRBD2 identical over 11 bases. This CDR3 is built from 17 residues. Germline CDR1 KGHSH, CDR2 LQKENI. Trimming at V came to 0 bases and at J to 3 bases, leaving 6 bases not matched to a gene. CDR3 nucleotide sequence: TGTGCCAGCTCACCACCAACTACTAGCGGGAGCAAAGAGACCCAGTACTTC. Its protein product is CASSPPTTSGSKETQYF.

This clone has just a few counts. The genes are TRBV28 and TRBJ1-5; no reliable D call. The CDR3 consists of 11 residues. Trimming cost V 4 bases and J 8 bases, with 6 bases left between them. Germline V gene data show CDR1 as MDHEN and CDR2 as SYDVKM. CDR3 sequence (DNA): TGTGCCAGCAGTTCGAGTAAGCCCCAGCATTTT. Residues: CASSSSKPQHF.

The chain links TRBV5-1 to TRBJ2-2; D gene unclear. Germline assignment: CDR1 SGHRS and CDR2 YFSETQ. This CDR3 is 12 amino acids long. With 4 bases removed from V and 1 base from J, the gap between germline ends came to 2 bases. CDR3 sequence (DNA): TGCGCCAGCAGCCGGAACACCGGGGAGCTGTTTTTT. Translation: CASSRNTGELFF.

This clone was observed many times. The rearrangement uses TRBV7-9 and TRBJ1-4, with D possibly TRBD1 on 5 matching bases. The V and J ends lost 5 bases and 7 bases respectively, with 14 bases between them. Looked up from germline, CDR1 is SEHNR and CDR2 is FQNEAQ (reference sequence). The CDR3 extends over 14 amino acids. This chain's CDR3 is CASSPGQGTEKLFF. CDR3 DNA: TGTGCCAGCAGCCCCGGGCAGGGTACTGAAAAACTGTTTTTT.

The V gene is TRBV7-9, the J gene TRBJ1-3; D is unresolved. Germline V lookup: CDR1 SEHNR, CDR2 FQNEAQ (reference sequence). This CDR3 spans 14 amino acids. The V gene lost 3 bases and the J gene lost 1 base, with 7 bases spanning the gap. The CDR3 region has the DNA TGTGCCAGCAGCTTGATTCAGTCTGGAAACACCATATATTTT. It translates to CASSLIQSGNTIYF.

This clone was found many times. The chain uses TRBV29-1 and TRBJ2-2; 8 positions agree with TRBD2. CDR1 is SQVTM and CDR2 is ANQGSEA in the germline V gene. This CDR3 comprises 14 residues. J lost 2 bases, V lost 5 bases, and 4 bases had no gene match. This CDR3 reads CSVIAGTNTGELFF. The CDR3 nucleotides read TGCAGCGTTATAGCGGGGACAAACACCGGGGAGCTGTTTTTT.

This clone has only a few counts. The rearrangement links TRBV5-4 to TRBJ1-2; no firm D call. The germline V and J ends were trimmed by 2 bases and 4 bases, with 6 bases remaining between them. Germline V gene sequence: CDR1 SGHNT, CDR2 YYREEE (reference sequence). This CDR3 has 12 amino acids. CDR3 sequence: CASSFGSYGYTF. The CDR3 DNA reads as TGTGCCAGCAGCTTCGGGAGCTATGGCTACACCTTC.

This clone was seen more than once but under ten times. The CDR3 region has the DNA TGTGCCAGCAGCCGCCCCTCTAGGCCAGATACGCAGTATTTT. It yields the protein CASSRPSRPDTQYF. This sequence joins TRBV4-2 and TRBJ2-3; D is undetermined. This CDR3 spans 14 amino acids. Germline V lookup: CDR1 LGHNA, CDR2 YNFKEQ. Between the trimmed V and J ends, which lost 4 bases and 4 bases, there was a span of 12 bases.

This clone was recorded a few times. V gene TRBV5-1 combines with J gene TRBJ1-1, with 7 bases lining up with TRBD1. This CDR3 has 19 amino acids. Germline-derived CDR1 and CDR2 are SGHRS and YFSETQ. Trimming removed 2 bases from V and 3 bases from J; junction bases left unmatched: 19. The CDR3 is CASSLNGRQGVIKDTEAFF. CDR3 sequence (DNA): TGCGCCAGCAGCTTAAACGGGAGACAGGGAGTAATAAAGGACACTGAAGCTTTCTTT.

This clone showed up just a few times. The rearrangement links TRBV4-2 to TRBJ1-3; D remains unclear. The CDR3 extends over 14 amino acids. CDR1 and CDR2 (germline): LGHNA, YNFKEQ. V dropped 1 base and J dropped 0 bases, with 4 bases sitting between them. This chain's CDR3 is CASSQARSGNTIYF. The CDR3 nucleotides read TGTGCCAGCAGCCAAGCTCGCTCTGGAAACACCATATATTTT.

The gene calls are TRBV5-5 and TRBJ2-1; D remains unclear. Trimming removed 1 base at V and 0 bases at J, with 8 bases between. This CDR3 contains 15 residues. Germline CDR1 is SGHKS and CDR2 is YYEKEE (reference sequence). CDR3 protein: CASSLFRLSYNEQFF. The CDR3 nucleotides read TGTGCCAGCAGCTTGTTTAGACTCTCCTACAATGAGCAGTTCTTC. The whole variable domain, remainder taken from reference TRBV5-5 and TRBJ2-1, is DAGVTQSPTHLIKTRGQQVTLRCSPISGHKSVSWYQQVLGQGPQFIFQYYEKEERGRGNFPDRFSARQFPNYSSELNVNALLLGDSALYLCASSLFRLSYNEQFFGPGTRLTVL.

The genes are TRBV4-1 and TRBJ1-2; 10 bases are a match to TRBD1. Germline CDR1 is MGHRA and CDR2 is YSYEKL. The CDR3 runs 19 residues. V lost 3 bases and J lost 0; bases outside the gene matches: 13. CDR3: CASSHERGGTGDTNYGYTF. The CDR3 DNA is TGCGCCAGCAGCCACGAGAGGGGCGGGACAGGGGATACTAACTATGGCTACACCTTC.

The chain employs TRBV5-1 and TRBJ2-7, with TRBD2 matching over 7 bases. This CDR3 is 15 amino acids long. The junction had 13 bases not matched to a gene; V was cut back by 4 bases and J by 6 bases. Per germline, CDR1 SGHRS and CDR2 YFSETQ. The CDR3 DNA is TGCGCCAGCAGCCCCGTGGGGGGGAGTTTGGGCGAGCAGTACTTC. Translation: CASSPVGGSLGEQYF.

The genes are TRBV6-4 and TRBJ2-7; D not certain. Trimming cost V 5 bases and J 7 bases, with 15 bases left between them. The CDR3 consists of 13 residues. CDR1 MRHNA and CDR2 SNTAGT come from the germline V gene. Here the CDR3 reads CASSLTTSTEQYF. CDR3 nucleotide sequence: TGTGCCAGCAGTCTAACTACCTCTACTGAGCAGTACTTC.

This clone occurred many times. J is TRBJ2-5 and V is TRBV5-1, with D possibly matching TRBD1 (5 bases). The ends were cut back, 0 bases at V and 4 bases at J, with 7 bases in the middle. From germline, CDR1 is SGHRS and CDR2 YFSETQ. The CDR3 length is 13 residues. CDR3 sequence: CASSLEGVETQYF. In DNA form, the CDR3 reads TGCGCCAGCAGCTTGGAAGGGGTAGAGACCCAGTACTTC.